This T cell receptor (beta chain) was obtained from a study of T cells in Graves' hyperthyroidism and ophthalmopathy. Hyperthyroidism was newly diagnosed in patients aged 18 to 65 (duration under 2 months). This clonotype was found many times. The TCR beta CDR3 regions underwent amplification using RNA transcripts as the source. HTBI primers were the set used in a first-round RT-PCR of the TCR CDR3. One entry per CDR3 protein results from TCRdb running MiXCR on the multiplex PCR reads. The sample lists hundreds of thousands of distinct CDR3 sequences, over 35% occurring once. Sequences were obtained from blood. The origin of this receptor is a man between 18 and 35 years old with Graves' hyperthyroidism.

In nucleotides, the CDR3 is TGCAGCGTTCAGGGACTAGCGGGAGTGGAGACCCAGTACTTC. It is translated as CSVQGLAGVETQYF. The chain couples TRBV29-1 to TRBJ2-5, with 14 bases matching TRBD2. Trimming at V came to 5 bases and at J to 5 bases, leaving 4 bases not matched to a gene. Germline V gene data show CDR1 as SQVTM and CDR2 as ANQGSEA. The CDR3 covers 14 residues. The full variable domain, in which reference TRBV29-1 and TRBJ2-5 provide the parts outside the CDR3, is SAVISQKPSRDICQRGTSLTIQCQVDSQVTMMFWYRQQPGQSLTLIATANQGSEATYESGFVIDKFPISRPNLTFSTLTVSNMSPEDSSIYLCSVQGLAGVETQYFGPGTRLLVL.